Shown below are 25 T cell receptor beta chains from a single sample sequenced in a study of CD8 T cells in ankylosing spondylitis. Via MiXCR, TCRdb re-called the 5' RACE reads, giving one row per CDR3 protein. The table lists about 250,000 distinct CDR3 sequences, approximately 8.4% of them singletons. The sample consisted of blood, either unsorted or a sorted T cell fraction (not recorded which). The receptors were gathered from a female donor with ankylosing spondylitis or in good health (not recorded which).

The J gene is TRBJ2-7, the V gene TRBV6-2 or TRBV6-3; 9 bases are a match to TRBD1. CDR1 is MNHEY and CDR2 is SVGEGT in the germline V gene. The trim removed 7 bases at V and 7 bases at J, leaving 11 bases unmatched. The CDR3 loop spans 14 amino acids. The CDR3 bases are TGTGCCAGCAACGAGGGACAGGGATCGAGGGAGCAGTACTTC. Protein: CASNEGQGSREQYF.

This clonotype has more than one count but fewer than ten. The chain links TRBV7-2 to TRBJ2-2; the D gene could be TRBD1 or TRBD2 (6 bases each). V lost 5 bases, J lost 4 bases, and 17 bases lay in between. The germline V gene encodes CDR1 SGHTA and CDR2 FQGNSA. This CDR3 contains 16 residues. The CDR3 nucleotides are TGTGCCAGCAGCCTCCGTCCCCGGGGGCGCACCGGGGAGCTGTTTTTT. This encodes CASSLRPRGRTGELFF. Full variable domain (missing parts from reference TRBV7-2 and TRBJ2-2): GAGVSQSPSNKVTEKGKDVELRCDPISGHTALYWYRQSLGQGLEFLIYFQGNSAPDKSGLPSDRFSAERTGGSVSTLTIQRTQQEDSAVYLCASSLRPRGRTGELFFGEGSRLTVL.

The rearrangement uses TRBV20-1 and TRBJ1-6, with TRBD1 matching over 8 bases. Germline CDR1 reads DFQATT; CDR2 reads SNEGSKA (reference sequence). Germline trimming cut 3 bases from V and 6 bases from J; bases unmatched to any gene: 4. This CDR3 region has 14 residues. The CDR3 coding sequence is TGCAGTGCTAGCAGGACAGGGTTTAATTCACCCCTCCACTTT. Translation gives CSASRTGFNSPLHF.

This clonotype has ten or more counts. The genes are TRBV12-3 or TRBV12-4 and TRBJ1-2, with a weak D call TRBD1 (6 bases). Between the trimmed V and J ends, which lost 5 bases and 8 bases, there was a span of 18 bases. This CDR3 has 14 residues. The CDR3 is CASSLGGGAEGYTF. The DNA of the CDR3 is TGTGCCAGCAGTCTGGGTGGGGGCGCGGAAGGCTACACCTTC.

This clonotype was counted between two and nine times. The chain has TRBV7-9 and TRBJ1-2; D not certain. This CDR3 has 15 amino acids. V was shortened by 2 bases and J by 4 bases, with 14 bases between the two germline ends. Germline V gene data show CDR1 as SEHNR and CDR2 as FQNEAQ (reference sequence). The CDR3, as DNA: TGTGCCAGCAGCTTAATAAGTCTTGGGAGCTATGGCTACACCTTC. Translated, it gives CASSLISLGSYGYTF.

This clonotype was picked up many times. The J gene is TRBJ2-6, the V gene TRBV19; the D is unclear. Trimming stripped 3 bases from V and 0 bases from J, with 9 bases between. Germline V lookup: CDR1 LNHDA, CDR2 SQIVND (reference sequence). The CDR3 has 16 amino acids. In DNA, the CDR3 is TGTGCCAGTAGTATTTATCGGAGCTCTGGGGCCAACGTCCTGACTTTC. Its translation: CASSIYRSSGANVLTF.

This rearrangement joins TRBV6-1 to TRBJ2-7; the D gene is possibly TRBD1 (5 bases). The CDR3 totals 11 residues. Germline V gene sequence: CDR1 MNHNS, CDR2 SASEGT. Trimming pared 3 bases from V and 8 bases from J, leaving 8 bases between. The CDR3 nucleotides are TGTGCCAGCAGTGATTTGGGGCAGCAGTACTTC. The encoded protein is CASSDLGQQYF.

The V call is TRBV27, the J call TRBJ2-2, with D perhaps being TRBD1 or TRBD2 (6 bases each). CDR1 is MNHEY, CDR2 SMNVEV, per germline (reference sequence). This CDR3 spans 18 amino acids. The ends were cut back, 3 bases at V and 5 bases at J, with 22 bases in the middle. The CDR3 here is CASSFGGGRLGKTGELFF. The CDR3 DNA sequence: TGTGCCAGCAGTTTCGGAGGGGGGCGACTCGGGAAGACCGGGGAGCTGTTTTTT.

The V call is TRBV7-2, the J call TRBJ2-7; weak D call: TRBD1 (6 bases). CDR3 length: 14 amino acids. Germline CDR1 reads SGHTA; CDR2 reads FQGNSA. Trimming stripped 2 bases from V and 3 bases from J, with 11 bases between. For the CDR3, the DNA is TGTGCCAGCAGCTTATCAGGGGCTGTCTACGAGCAGTACTTC. Translation gives CASSLSGAVYEQYF.

This clonotype appeared many times. The CDR3 region has the DNA TGTGCCAGCAGTTTCTCCGTCGGGACTTCAAGGGGGGAGCAGTTCTTC. It yields the protein CASSFSVGTSRGEQFF. The rearrangement joins TRBV6-2 or TRBV6-3 to TRBJ2-1; TRBD1 or TRBD2 may be the D gene (6 bases each). CDR3 length: 16 residues. Trimming left V 4 bases short and J 10 bases short, with 23 bases between. CDR1 MNHEY and CDR2 SVGEGT come from the germline V gene.

This clonotype was recorded at least ten times. V gene TRBV20-1 combines with J gene TRBJ2-1; no clear D. Per germline, CDR1 DFQATT and CDR2 SNEGSKA (reference sequence). CDR3 length: 14 residues. Trimming cost V 0 bases and J 3 bases, with 9 bases left between them. CDR3 sequence reads: CSARDNTHYNEQFF. As DNA, the CDR3 is TGCAGTGCTAGAGACAATACTCACTACAATGAGCAGTTCTTC.

V gene TRBV14 combines with J gene TRBJ2-5; D may be TRBD2 (7 bases). The germline V and J ends were trimmed by 7 bases and 4 bases, with 13 bases remaining between them. Germline-derived CDR1 and CDR2 are SGHDN and FVKESK. The CDR3 has 13 amino acids. The CDR3 region is CASTGGSLETQYF. Here the CDR3 DNA reads TGTGCCAGCACGGGGGGCAGCTTAGAGACCCAGTACTTC.

This clonotype has at least ten counts. As DNA, the CDR3 is TGTGCCAGCAGCTTAGGAGGGACTAGCGGGGGGGACATTCAGTACTTC. This translates into CASSLGGTSGGDIQYF. This chain links TRBV7-3 with TRBJ2-4, with 16 nucleotides matching TRBD2. J lost 8 bases, V lost 2 bases, and 3 bases had no gene match. This CDR3 has 16 amino acids. The germline CDR1 and CDR2 sequences are SGHTA and FQGTGA.

This clonotype was recorded many times. The V call is TRBV20-1, the J call TRBJ2-3; maybe TRBD2 (6 bases). The CDR3 totals 17 residues. CDR1 DFQATT and CDR2 SNEGSKA come from the germline V gene (reference sequence). The ends were cut back, 3 bases at V and 0 bases at J, with 19 bases in the middle. The CDR3 DNA is TGCAGTGCTAGCCTCTCGTTGGCGGGAACTAGCACAGATACGCAGTATTTT. This sequence encodes CSASLSLAGTSTDTQYF.

This clonotype was counted at least ten times. The rearrangement joins TRBV19 to TRBJ1-3; D not certain. CDR1 is LNHDA, CDR2 SQIVND, per germline (reference sequence). The CDR3 sequence is 15 residues long. V lost 9 bases and J lost 8, with 23 bases in between. The CDR3 spells CASILRSTAADTIYF. The CDR3 bases are TGTGCCAGCATCCTCCGATCGACCGCCGCGGACACCATATATTTT.

This clonotype was found a few times. This chain connects TRBV5-1 to TRBJ1-1, with unresolved D. The CDR3 extends over 13 amino acids. From germline, CDR1 is SGHRS and CDR2 YFSETQ. V lost 3 bases and J lost 3, with 9 bases in between. This CDR3 reads CASSSRWDTEAFF. CDR3 in DNA: TGCGCCAGCAGCTCCCGGTGGGACACTGAAGCTTTCTTT.

This chain connects TRBV7-2 to TRBJ2-3; TRBD2 aligns across 7 bases. V lost 10 bases to trimming and J lost 2 bases; unmatched junction nucleotides: 12. Germline V gene data show CDR1 as SGHTA and CDR2 as FQGNSA. The CDR3 has 15 residues. The chain's CDR3 is CATKKRGGVTDTQYF. As DNA, the CDR3 is TGTGCCACCAAAAAACGTGGGGGGGTCACAGATACGCAGTATTTT.

This clonotype was detected many times. The chain links TRBV20-1 to TRBJ2-3; a weak D match, TRBD2 (6 bases). Germline CDR1 and CDR2: DFQATT and SNEGSKA (reference sequence). The CDR3 consists of 14 residues. V lost 5 bases, J lost 2 bases, and 14 bases lay in between. The CDR3 loop reads CSAVRDSVTDTQYF. CDR3 in DNA: TGCAGTGCTGTAAGGGACTCTGTCACAGATACGCAGTATTTT.

The table lists this clonotype with many counts. The gene calls are TRBV27 and TRBJ1-2; D not certain. The CDR3 is 13 amino acids. Trimming removed 8 bases at V and 0 bases at J, with 10 bases between. Per the germline V gene, CDR1 is MNHEY and CDR2 is SMNVEV (reference sequence). In DNA form, the CDR3 reads TGTGCCAGCCGGAGAGATACTAACTATGGCTACACCTTC. Translating gives CASRRDTNYGYTF.

This rearrangement joins TRBV20-1 to TRBJ2-7; D ambiguous. CDR1 and CDR2 (germline): DFQATT, SNEGSKA (reference sequence). Between the trimmed V and J ends, which lost 3 bases and 4 bases, there was a span of 19 bases. The CDR3 is 15 amino acids. This chain's CDR3 is CSASLQRLVNYEQYF. The CDR3 nucleotides read TGCAGTGCTAGTTTGCAGCGTCTGGTTAATTACGAGCAGTACTTC.

This chain joins TRBV11-1 and TRBJ1-2; D gene uncertain. The V gene's germline CDR1 is SGHAT and CDR2 FQDESV (reference sequence). The CDR3 loop spans 14 amino acids. V was shortened by 8 bases and J by 4 bases, with 17 bases between the two germline ends. In DNA, the CDR3 is TGTGCCAGCTCTGAAGACGTCGATGCCTATGGCTACACCTTC. Translation: CASSEDVDAYGYTF. Full variable domain (missing parts from reference TRBV11-1 and TRBJ1-2): EAEVAQSPRYKITEKSQAVAFWCDPISGHATLYWYRQILGQGPELLVQFQDESVVDDSQLPKDRFSAERLKGVDSTLKIQPAELGDSAMYLCASSEDVDAYGYTFGSGTRLTVV.

At least ten counts were recorded for this clonotype. The V gene is TRBV14, the J gene TRBJ2-1; 7 nucleotides align to TRBD2. This CDR3 spans 15 amino acids. The junction had 13 bases not matched to a gene; V was cut back by 3 bases and J by 11 bases. Germline lookup yields CDR1 SGHDN and CDR2 FVKESK. The CDR3 loop reads CASSHTSEAWLQQFF. In DNA, the CDR3 is TGTGCCAGCAGCCACACTAGCGAAGCTTGGTTACAGCAGTTCTTC.

This clonotype appeared many times. The J gene is TRBJ1-2, the V gene TRBV12-3 or TRBV12-4; possible D gene TRBD1, 6 bases. There are 15 residues in the CDR3. Between the trimmed V and J ends, which lost 6 bases and 4 bases, there was a span of 18 bases. The DNA for the CDR3 is TGTGCCAGCAGCCGTCCACAGGGTAGTATCTATGGCTACACCTTC. Its translation is CASSRPQGSIYGYTF.

This clonotype was counted at least ten times. The chain combines TRBV7-6 with TRBJ2-2, with TRBD2 identical over 7 bases. V dropped 3 bases and J dropped 2; count of bases not matched to a gene: 3. The germline CDR1 and CDR2 sequences are SGHVS and FNYEAQ. This CDR3 is built from 15 residues. CDR3 nucleotide sequence: TGTGCCAGCAGCTTGGGAGGGTACAACACCGGGGAGCTGTTTTTT. Translation: CASSLGGYNTGELFF.

The rearrangement joins TRBV5-1 to TRBJ2-7; a weak D match, TRBD1 (5 bases). The CDR3 runs 13 residues. The ends were cut back, 4 bases at V and 3 bases at J, with 11 bases in the middle. Germline V lookup: CDR1 SGHRS, CDR2 YFSETQ. CDR3 sequence reads: CASSQGPVYEQYF. In DNA form, the CDR3 reads TGCGCCAGCAGCCAGGGCCCGGTCTACGAGCAGTACTTC. Variable domain in full (rest from reference TRBV5-1 and TRBJ2-7): KAGVTQTPRYLIKTRGQQVTLSCSPISGHRSVSWYQQTPGQGLQFLFEYFSETQRNKGNFPGRFSGRQFSNSRSEMNVSTLELGDSALYLCASSQGPVYEQYFGPGTRLTVT.